This is a list of T cell receptor beta chains from one sample in a study of vaccination and CD4 T cells after COVID-19. No antigen has been assigned to these receptors. TCRdb reprocessed the PCR reads with MiXCR, giving one entry per CDR3 protein. This sample carries roughly 15,000 distinct CDR3 sequences, more than 45% of them seen once, and the ten largest clones take less than 20%. Sample: CD4+ T cells from blood, cultured in vitro, taken about 7 months after SARS-CoV-2 vaccination. The receptors derive from a human donor who had recovered from COVID-19. CDR3s include the opening cysteine and the closing phenylalanine or tryptophan. A D gene is named only where the DNA matches it firmly. Size tells how often a clone was seen (once, few, many) or the class of an expanded clone, and some rows leave it out.

v_gene	abundance	d_gene	j_gene	CDR3nt	CDR3aa
TRBV20-1	-	TRBD1	TRBJ2-5	TGCAGTGCTAGAGACCCCAGGGCCCGACAGGGCGTGTCGCCGGAGACCCAGTACTTC	CSARDPRARQGVSPETQYF
TRBV27	-	TRBD1	TRBJ1-5	TGTGCCAGCAGTCCGGACAGGGGCAATCAGCCCCAGCATTTT	CASSPDRGNQPQHF
TRBV20-1	-	-	TRBJ2-1	TGCAGTGCTAGAGTCAGCGGTTGGAGCTCCTACAATGAGCAGTTCTTC	CSARVSGWSSYNEQFF
TRBV7-9	-	-	TRBJ1-2	TGTGCCAGCAGCTTAGTTGGGGGGTCCCTCTATGGCTACACCTTC	CASSLVGGSLYGYTF
TRBV11-3	-	-	TRBJ1-2	TGTGCCAGCAGCTTTCACAACAGGGTTGGGCTTGATGACTATGGCTACACCTTC	CASSFHNRVGLDDYGYTF
TRBV14	once	-	TRBJ2-1	TGTGCCAGCAGCCAAGGGACCTGGGATGAGCAGTTCTTC	CASSQGTWDEQFF
TRBV6-2/TRBV6-3	-	-	TRBJ2-5	TGTGCCAGCAGTAAGTCCATCGGGACCCAGTACTTC	CASSKSIGTQYF
TRBV27	few	-	TRBJ1-1	TGTGCCAGCAGTTTATCGCTGGGCTCTCAGGCTTTCTTT	CASSLSLGSQAFF
TRBV7-6	-	-	TRBJ2-2	TGTGCCAGCAGCATGAGGGTAGCGACCGGGGAGCTGTTTTTT	CASSMRVATGELFF
TRBV7-2	-	-	TRBJ1-1	TGTGCCAGCAGCTTAGGGGGCAGGGCCCTGAACACTGAAGCTTTCTTT	CASSLGGRALNTEAFF
TRBV6-5	-	-	TRBJ1-1	TGTGCCAGCAGTTACTCTGGGGAGGGAGCTTTCTTT	CASSYSGEGAFF
TRBV11-3	few	-	TRBJ1-1	TGTGCCAGCAGCTTAGATCAGAGTCGCACTGAAGCTTTCTTT	CASSLDQSRTEAFF
TRBV20-1	few	-	TRBJ2-7	TGCAGTGCTAGAGATGGGCGCTATTCCTACGAGCAGTACTTC	CSARDGRYSYEQYF
TRBV20-1	-	TRBD2	TRBJ2-5	TGCAGTGCCACACTAGCGGGGGGGCCCAGGTACCAAGAGACCCAGTACTTC	CSATLAGGPRYQETQYF
TRBV6-5	-	TRBD2	TRBJ2-5	TGTGCCAGCAGTTACTACGTGGGGACTAGCGGAGAAGAGACCCAGTACTTC	CASSYYVGTSGEETQYF
TRBV6-2/TRBV6-3	few	-	TRBJ1-5	TGTGCCAGCCAAAACCGGGACACCGGCAATCAGCCCCAGCATTTT	CASQNRDTGNQPQHF
TRBV15	-	TRBD1	TRBJ1-6	TGTGCCACCAGCAGAGATGGGACAGTTAGTTCACCCCTCCACTTT	CATSRDGTVSSPLHF
TRBV2	-	-	TRBJ2-5	TGTGCCAGCAGGGTCGTTGGTCAGACCCAGTACTTC	CASRVVGQTQYF
TRBV7-2	few	TRBD2	TRBJ2-3	TGTGCCAGCAGCAAAGACGGAGCGGGAGGTGGCACAGATACGCAGTATTTT	CASSKDGAGGGTDTQYF
TRBV27	few	-	TRBJ2-1	TGTGCCAGCAGTTTATTTTCCTTGTACAATGAGCAGTTCTTC	CASSLFSLYNEQFF
TRBV19	-	-	TRBJ1-2	TGTGCCAGTAGTGACCGGGACGGCGCCTATGGCTACACCTTC	CASSDRDGAYGYTF
TRBV6-1	-	-	TRBJ1-6	TGTGCCAGCAAAGGACAGTGGAATTCACCCCTCCACTTT	CASKGQWNSPLHF
TRBV5-6	-	-	TRBJ1-2	TGTGCCAGCAGCTTGTTGGCGGGGGGCTACACCTTC	CASSLLAGGYTF
TRBV6-2/TRBV6-3	-	-	TRBJ1-5	TGTGCCAGCAGTTACGTCGGGGGAGGCCGGCCCCAGCATTTT	CASSYVGGGRPQHF
TRBV10-3	-	-	TRBJ2-1	TGTGCCATCGGGGGAGGCAATGAGCAGTTCTTC	CAIGGGNEQFF
TRBV7-2	-	TRBD2	TRBJ2-4	TGTGCCAGCAGCTTAGTAGGGACTACCAAAAACATTCAGTACTTC	CASSLVGTTKNIQYF
TRBV7-9	few	-	TRBJ2-6	TGTGCCAGCAGCTTAAACTCTGGGGCCAACGTCCTGACTTTC	CASSLNSGANVLTF
TRBV5-1	-	-	TRBJ2-7	TGCGCCAGCAGCCCCCCCTCGGGATACTCCTACGAGCAGTACTTC	CASSPPSGYSYEQYF
TRBV20-1	-	TRBD1	TRBJ1-1	TGCAGTGCTAGAGACAGGGGGCTGCGTCTACTGAACACTGAAGCTTTCTTT	CSARDRGLRLLNTEAFF
TRBV20-1	-	TRBD2	TRBJ2-1	TGCAGTGCTAGAGACCGGACTAGAACCTACAATGAGCAGTTCTTC	CSARDRTRTYNEQFF
TRBV7-9	-	TRBD1	TRBJ1-1	TGTGCCAGCAGCCGTGACAGGGTCGGAGCTTTCTTT	CASSRDRVGAFF
TRBV15	few	-	TRBJ1-2	TGTGCCACCAGCAGAGATGTATTGAACTATGGCTACACCTTC	CATSRDVLNYGYTF
TRBV6-5	-	-	TRBJ2-3	TGTGCCAGCAGTTCTACTAGTAATGCGAGAAGCACAGATACGCAGTATTTT	CASSSTSNARSTDTQYF
TRBV19	-	-	TRBJ1-1	TGTGCCACTCAAAACTGGGGGTATCAAGCTTTCTTT	CATQNWGYQAFF
TRBV10-3	-	TRBD2	TRBJ2-3	TGTGCCATCAGGACTAGCGGGGGTTCAGATACGCAGTATTTT	CAIRTSGGSDTQYF